Presented here are 19 T cell receptor beta chains from one specimen sequenced in a study of cytomegalovirus exposure and HLA in healthy donors (TCRdb year 2017). Libraries were constructed by the immunoSEQ multiplex PCR assay. For the multiplex PCR, a mixture combining 60 forward primers for TCR Vbeta segments and 13 reverse primers for TCR Jbeta segments was used. TCRdb obtained this table from immuneACCESS and retained in-frame rearrangements with V and J assigned. These tables miss some clones; where compared with another copy, unresolved V genes account for less than half of the shortfall, and the remainder is unexplained. The sample table lists 55,000 or so clones, almost 85% of them with a count of one. The ten largest account for 2.9% of the sample. Sequencing used PBMCs. These receptors originate from a man aged 50 to 60 in good health and CMV-seronegative.

This sequence joins TRBV5-4 and TRBJ1-1; D is possibly TRBD1 (6 bases). CDR1 and CDR2 (germline): SGHNT, YYREEE (reference sequence). V was clipped by 2 bases and J by 1 base, with 9 bases between them. CDR3 size: 14 residues. CDR3 sequence: CASSFTGRNTEAFF. CDR3 in DNA: TGTGCCAGCAGCTTTACAGGGCGGAACACTGAAGCTTTCTTT.

The chain has TRBV11-1 and TRBJ1-6; 8 bases align to TRBD1. The CDR3 covers 15 residues. The germline CDR1 and CDR2 sequences are SGHAT and FQDESV (reference sequence). Trimming cost V 3 bases and J 4 bases; bases outside gene matches: 2. The CDR3 reads CASSLTGAYNSPLHF. CDR3 nucleotide sequence: TGTGCCAGCAGCTTGACAGGGGCTTATAATTCACCCCTCCACTTT.

The V gene is TRBV19, the J gene TRBJ1-1; 8 nucleotides align to TRBD1. Trimming at V came to 8 bases and at J to 3 bases, leaving 8 bases not matched to a gene. Germline V gene sequence: CDR1 LNHDA, CDR2 SQIVND (reference sequence). CDR3 length: 14 amino acids. CDR3 bases: TGTGCCAGTCAACTTACAGGGGGGTACACTGAAGCTTTCTTT. It is translated as CASQLTGGYTEAFF.

The chain uses TRBV6-1 and TRBJ2-7; 8 bases match TRBD1. J was trimmed by 5 bases and V by 10 bases; bases with no gene match: 4. The CDR3 spans 11 residues. Looked up from germline, CDR1 is MNHNS and CDR2 is SASEGT. The CDR3 loop reads CAMDREHEQYF. The CDR3 DNA is TGTGCCATGGACAGGGAGCACGAGCAGTACTTC.

The chain is built from TRBV5-1 and TRBJ1-1, with D possibly TRBD1 on 6 matching bases. This CDR3 region has 14 residues. Between the trimmed V and J ends, which lost 5 bases and 5 bases, there was a span of 16 bases. In germline, CDR1 is SGHRS, CDR2 YFSETQ. CDR3 DNA sequence: TGCGCCAGCAGGTACAGGGAAGGGTTGACTGAAGCTTTCTTT. Its translation is CASRYREGLTEAFF.

The genes are TRBV27 and TRBJ1-2, with 9 bases matching TRBD1. Trimming took 7 bases from V and 4 from J; bases not matched to a gene: 4. Germline V gene sequence: CDR1 MNHEY, CDR2 SMNVEV (reference sequence). This CDR3 has 13 amino acids. CDR3 amino acids: CASKGTGPYGYTF. DNA of the CDR3: TGTGCCAGCAAAGGGACAGGGCCCTATGGCTACACCTTC.

The V gene is TRBV7-6, the J gene TRBJ2-5, with 12 bases fitting TRBD1. V shed 1 base and J 5 bases; nucleotides not matched to a gene: 11. The CDR3 sequence is 18 residues long. CDR1 is SGHVS, CDR2 FNYEAQ, per germline. The CDR3: CASSLVVGTGGLGETQYF. The CDR3 nucleotides are TGTGCCAGCAGCTTAGTAGTCGGGACAGGGGGCTTGGGGGAGACCCAGTACTTC.

This chain uses TRBV5-1 with TRBJ2-7, with D uncertain. CDR3 size: 13 residues. Germline V gives CDR1 SGHRS, CDR2 YFSETQ. V was cut by 3 bases and J by 3 bases, with 10 bases left in between. The CDR3 loop is CASSSYDNYEQYF. The CDR3 nucleotides read TGCGCCAGCAGCTCCTACGACAACTACGAGCAGTACTTC.

The chain recombines TRBV9 with TRBJ1-5; D unresolved. Germline CDR1 is SGDLS and CDR2 is YYNGEE. V was shortened by 4 bases and J by 0 bases, with 11 bases between the two germline ends. The CDR3 has 15 residues. CDR3 sequence reads: CASSTTGNSNQPQHF. For the CDR3, the DNA is TGTGCCAGCAGCACCACTGGTAATAGCAATCAGCCCCAGCATTTT.

J is TRBJ1-1 and V is TRBV13; D is unresolved. This CDR3 is built from 13 residues. V dropped 5 bases and J dropped 0 bases, with 7 bases sitting between them. Germline values: CDR1 PRHDT, CDR2 FYEKMQ (reference sequence). The CDR3 nucleotides read TGTGCCAGCAGCCTAACAGTGAACACTGAAGCTTTCTTT. Translated, it gives CASSLTVNTEAFF.

CDR3 sequence: CASSQVELAATDTQYF. Here the CDR3 DNA reads TGTGCCAGCAGCCAAGTGGAACTAGCGGCCACAGATACGCAGTATTTT. The chain employs TRBV4-2 and TRBJ2-3, with 8 bases identical to TRBD2. The CDR3 loop spans 16 amino acids. V dropped 1 base and J dropped 2; count of bases not matched to a gene: 5. CDR1 is LGHNA and CDR2 is YNFKEQ in the germline V gene.

The chain combines TRBV10-2 with TRBJ1-6; 10 nucleotides match TRBD1. Trimming at V came to 8 bases and at J to 4 bases, leaving 2 bases not matched to a gene. This CDR3 contains 14 residues. Looked up from germline, CDR1 is WSHSY and CDR2 is SAAADI. Written as DNA, the CDR3 is TGCGCCAGCGGGACAGGGGAATATAATTCACCCCTCCACTTT. Its protein product is CASGTGEYNSPLHF.

The genes are TRBV7-9 and TRBJ2-6; TRBD1 might be the D (5 bases). The ends were cut back, 7 bases at V and 3 bases at J, with 13 bases in the middle. Germline CDR1 and CDR2: SEHNR and FQNEAQ (reference sequence). The CDR3 covers 15 residues. For the CDR3, the DNA is TGTGCCAGCACGGTGCAGGGATATGGGGCCAACGTCCTGACTTTC. Amino acids: CASTVQGYGANVLTF.

The chain employs TRBV2 and TRBJ1-1; 10 nucleotides match TRBD1. Losses at the gene ends were 2 bases for V and 6 bases for J; bases not matched to a gene: 6. The V gene's germline CDR1 is SNHLY and CDR2 FYNNEI. The CDR3 covers 15 residues. The CDR3 sequence is CASSEWDRGTSEAFF. The CDR3, as DNA: TGTGCCAGCAGTGAATGGGACAGGGGAACTTCTGAAGCTTTCTTT.

This clone was picked up a small number of times. The chain is built from TRBV2 and TRBJ1-1; D gene unclear. The V end lost 6 bases, the J end lost 0 bases, and 11 bases lay between the germline ends. The CDR3 loop spans 14 amino acids. In germline, CDR1 is SNHLY, CDR2 FYNNEI. In DNA form, the CDR3 reads TGTGCCAGCAGAAACCAAGGAGTGAACACTGAAGCTTTCTTT. It encodes CASRNQGVNTEAFF.

This chain uses TRBV2 with TRBJ2-5, with D possibly TRBD2 on 6 matching bases. Trimming pared 6 bases from V and 2 bases from J, leaving 13 bases between. Per germline, CDR1 SNHLY and CDR2 FYNNEI. This CDR3 contains 14 residues. The CDR3 loop is CASRERVGQETQYF. The CDR3 DNA reads TGTGCCAGCAGGGAGCGGGTAGGACAAGAGACCCAGTACTTC.

The chain recombines TRBV5-1 with TRBJ2-7, with a tentative D call TRBD2 (6 bases). Germline values: CDR1 SGHRS, CDR2 YFSETQ. CDR3 length: 14 residues. Trimming cost V 1 base and J 4 bases, with 12 bases left between them. Here the CDR3 reads CASSLPGDGYEQYF. The CDR3 nucleotides read TGCGCCAGCAGCTTGCCGGGGGACGGATACGAGCAGTACTTC.

CDR3: CASSGQGRDQPQHF. DNA for the CDR3: TGTGCCAGCAGCGGACAGGGGAGGGATCAGCCCCAGCATTTT. This chain links TRBV6-6 with TRBJ1-5; 9 bases align to TRBD1. The CDR3 length is 14 residues. V lost 6 bases and J lost 5; bases outside the gene matches: 5. Germline V gene sequence: CDR1 MNHNY, CDR2 SVGAGI (reference sequence).

In nucleotides, the CDR3 is TGTGCCAGCAGCTTAGCGTCGACTTGGAGCGGCTACACCTTC. It yields the protein CASSLASTWSGYTF. V usage is TRBV7-9 and J usage is TRBJ1-2; D uncertain. The CDR3 contains 14 residues. Germline loops: CDR1 SEHNR, CDR2 FQNEAQ (reference sequence). V dropped 0 bases and J dropped 8 bases, with 13 bases sitting between them.